This T cell receptor beta chain came from a study of blood T cell repertoires in COVID-19. Study-level background: Acute and convalescent COVID-19 specimens originated in the United States, Italy and Spain. PBMCs, B-cell-depleted T cells, or T cells provided the cDNA or gDNA that made up the material.

Methods used by the authors: Reference gene primers were amplified, and this amplification served to estimate nucleated cell counts. TCRdb's table, derived via immunoSEQ multiplex PCR, lists solely in-frame clones and lacks some. V and J calls and clone size are as listed in that table; D and trimming were resolved from the DNA. The repertoire holds some 70,000 clones, with more than 75% as singletons. The origin of this receptor is a woman in her fifties or sixties with acute or convalescent COVID-19. Sequenced: peripheral blood.

The CDR3 is CASSQASGGGTPYNEQFF. The CDR3 DNA follows: TGTGCCAGCAGCCAAGCGAGTGGCGGGGGGACCCCTTACAATGAGCAGTTCTTC. The rearrangement uses TRBV4-2 and TRBJ2-1; TRBD2 aligns across 8 bases. The V segment lost 1 base and the J segment 4 bases; nucleotides outside the gene matches: 12. Germline values: CDR1 LGHNA, CDR2 YNFKEQ. The CDR3 loop spans 18 amino acids.